The next 24 T cell receptor beta chains were all read from a single sample in a study of Graves' ophthalmopathy and Graves' hyperthyroidism listed by TCRdb under 2018. The reads were generated on an Illumina HiSeq 2000. For repertoire sequencing, TCR beta CDR3 regions were amplified from RNA transcripts. The first round was an RT-PCR using HTBI primers with the Qiagen OneStep RT-PCR kit, and this first round was followed by a second-round multiplex PCR, then size selection and purification. TCRdb redid the processing of the public reads, applying fastp at Q25 and MiXCR, and retained in-frame beta chains. All rows with the same CDR3 protein become a single entry with the most common DNA and genes. The sample table contains 500,000 to 800,000 distinct CDR3 sequences; only one count was recorded for under 50% of them. Roughly 3% of the sample lies in the top ten. The sample taken for sequencing was peripheral blood. The receptors come from an adult man with Graves' ophthalmopathy.

The J gene is TRBJ2-3, the V gene TRBV10-2, with D possibly being TRBD2 (6 bases). The CDR3 runs to 14 residues. Per germline, CDR1 WSHSY and CDR2 SAAADI. The V and J ends lost 11 bases and 1 base respectively, with 16 bases between them. In DNA form, the CDR3 reads TGCGCCGTACGCCGGGAGTACCGCACAGATACGCAGTATTTT. It codes for CAVRREYRTDTQYF.

In its sample, this clonotype was seen many times. The chain is built from TRBV20-1 and TRBJ1-2; TRBD1 agrees at 9 bases. The CDR3 is 11 residues long. The V and J ends lost 7 bases and 8 bases, in that order; junction bases with no gene match: 5. CDR1 is DFQATT, CDR2 SNEGSKA, per germline (reference sequence). This CDR3 is CSETGGYGYTF. The CDR3 DNA is TGCAGTGAAACAGGGGGCTACGGCTACACCTTC.

This clonotype has only a few counts. The chain combines TRBV6-5 with TRBJ1-2, with D possibly being TRBD1 (6 bases). Trimming took 10 bases from V and 5 from J, leaving 23 bases between them. CDR1 is MNHEY, CDR2 SVGAGI, per germline. The CDR3 runs 15 residues. The CDR3 spells CATGRGPVKTYGYTF. CDR3 DNA sequence: TGTGCCACCGGGCGGGGGCCCGTGAAAACATATGGCTACACCTTC.

In its sample, this clonotype was seen many times. V and J are TRBV10-3 and TRBJ1-5; the D gene is possibly TRBD1 (6 bases). V lost 5 bases and J 7 bases, leaving 12 bases between the germline ends. The CDR3 runs to 13 residues. Germline loops: CDR1 ENHRY, CDR2 SYGVKD. Here the CDR3 reads CAISPQGWQPQHF. CDR3 DNA: TGTGCCATCAGTCCTCAGGGGTGGCAGCCCCAGCATTTT.

This clonotype has a handful of counts. The chain carries TRBV7-6 and TRBJ2-2; D might be TRBD1 (5 bases). The CDR3 spans 16 residues. V was pared by 6 bases and J by 1 base, with 15 bases between. Germline CDR1 and CDR2: SGHVS and FNYEAQ. The CDR3 sequence is CASRPTWGKNTGELFF. DNA of the CDR3: TGTGCCAGCAGACCAACCTGGGGCAAGAACACCGGGGAGCTGTTTTTT.

V usage is TRBV24-1 and J usage is TRBJ1-2; 9 bases map to TRBD1. The J segment lost 4 bases and the V segment lost 1 base, leaving 3 bases of the junction unmatched. CDR3 length equals 15 residues. Germline V gene lookup returns CDR1 KGHDR and CDR2 SFDVKD. CDR3 residues: CATSDFGTGLYGYTF. The CDR3 region has the DNA TGTGCCACCAGTGATTTCGGGACAGGGCTCTATGGCTACACCTTC.

J is TRBJ2-5 and V is TRBV2; tentatively, D is TRBD1 (5 bases). The length of the CDR3 is 15 residues. Germline V gene lookup returns CDR1 SNHLY and CDR2 FYNNEI. V shed 1 base and J shed 5 bases, with 14 bases lying between them. Here the CDR3 reads CASSEVRGSGETQYF. In DNA, the CDR3 is TGTGCCAGCAGTGAAGTAAGGGGTTCCGGGGAGACCCAGTACTTC.

In the case of this clonotype: A read error may be the cause here, since a much bigger clone is one base away. CDR3 sequence: CASSFRDSFSANTGELFF. In nucleotides, the CDR3 is TGTGCCAGCAGCTTTCGAGACAGTTTTAGCGCGAACACCGGGGAGCTGTTTTTT. V usage is TRBV7-9 and J usage is TRBJ2-2; D may correspond to TRBD1 or TRBD2 (5 bases each). CDR1 is SEHNR and CDR2 is FQNEAQ in the germline V gene (reference sequence). The CDR3 is made up of 18 amino acids. With 3 bases removed from V and 0 bases from J, the gap between germline ends came to 17 bases.

The chain carries TRBV10-3 and TRBJ2-7; TRBD2 matches at 8 bases. This CDR3 is built from 15 residues. Germline CDR1 reads ENHRY; CDR2 reads SYGVKD. V lost 2 bases to trimming and J lost 0 bases; unmatched junction nucleotides: 3. CDR3 protein: CAISEGGTSSYEQYF. CDR3 in DNA: TGTGCCATCAGTGAGGGCGGGACTAGCTCCTACGAGCAGTACTTC.

The genes are TRBV29-1 and TRBJ1-2, with 10 bases aligning to TRBD1. The CDR3 runs 13 residues. Germline-derived CDR1 and CDR2 are SQVTM and ANQGSEA. CDR3 amino acids: CRETGTGDYGYTF. CDR3 bases: TGCAGAGAAACCGGGACAGGGGACTATGGCTACACCTTC.

Turning to this clonotype: This may arise from a read error, as a much more abundant clone is one base away. This rearrangement joins TRBV10-3 to TRBJ1-3; 7 bases agree with TRBD1. The germline CDR1 and CDR2 sequences are ENHRY and SYGVKD. The ends lost 10 bases at V and 0 bases at J; junction bases unmatched: 6. This CDR3 is built from 14 residues. CDR3 region: CATEGQNSGNTIYF. The CDR3 DNA is TGTGCCACCGAGGGACAGAACTCTGGAAACACCATATATTTT.

The table lists this clonotype with a few counts. This chain links TRBV7-8 with TRBJ1-2, with D tentatively TRBD1 (5 bases). Between the trimmed V and J ends, which lost 1 base and 4 bases, there was a span of 16 bases. The length of the CDR3 is 16 residues. The germline V gene has CDR1 SGHVS and CDR2 FQNEAQ. The CDR3 DNA reads as TGTGCCAGCAGCTTAGGGGGCCCCAGGGAAATCTATGGCTACACCTTC. Encoded protein: CASSLGGPREIYGYTF.

This clonotype was detected ten times or more. The chain couples TRBV6-5 to TRBJ1-1, with 7 bases identical to TRBD1. Germline V gene data show CDR1 as MNHEY and CDR2 as SVGAGI. V was pared by 2 bases and J by 11 bases, with 2 bases of the junction left unmatched. The CDR3 has 11 residues. The CDR3 DNA follows: TGTGCCAGCAGTTACCAGGGGGGTGCTTTCTTT. This codes for CASSYQGGAFF.

The chain carries TRBV9 and TRBJ1-6; 7 nucleotides agree with TRBD1. This CDR3 comprises 13 residues. Germline lookup yields CDR1 SGDLS and CDR2 YYNGEE. CDR3 sequence (DNA): TGTGACCCGACAGGGATCCGGAATTCACCCCTCCACTTT. It yields the protein CDPTGIRNSPLHF.

Notes on this clonotype: This may stem from a read error, because a much larger clone lies one nucleotide away. The chain uses TRBV7-6 and TRBJ2-5, with 8 bases fitting TRBD2. V shed 7 bases and J 3 bases; nucleotides not matched to a gene: 7. The CDR3 is 14 residues long. In germline, CDR1 is SGHVS, CDR2 FNYEAQ. CDR3 protein: CASTSPGGKETQYF. The CDR3 region has the DNA TGTGCCAGCACCTCCCCGGGGGGGAAAGAGACCCAGTACTTC.

The sample holds a few counts of this clonotype. The rearrangement uses TRBV5-8 and TRBJ2-2; D is perhaps TRBD2 (5 bases). With 1 base removed from V and 6 bases from J, the gap between germline ends came to 16 bases. CDR3 size: 16 residues. Germline V CDR1 and CDR2: SGHTS, YDEGEE. CDR3 nucleotide sequence: TGTGCCAGCAGCTTGTTACGTCAGACCGGGGCCGGGGAGCTGTTTTTT. This translates into CASSLLRQTGAGELFF. Full variable domain (missing parts from reference TRBV5-8 and TRBJ2-2): EAGVTQSPTHLIKTRGQQATLRCSPISGHTSVYWYQQALGLGLQFLLWYDEGEERNRGNFPPRFSGRQFPNYSSELNVNALELEDSALYLCASSLLRQTGAGELFFGEGSRLTVL.

This clonotype was detected only a few times. A read error is possible here, since a much larger clone lies one base away. V and J are TRBV7-9 and TRBJ2-7; TRBD1 matches 8 bases. Germline assignment: CDR1 SEHNR and CDR2 FQNEAQ (reference sequence). The CDR3 is 11 residues long. The DNA for the CDR3 is TGTTCCAGCAGCTCAGGACAGGGATCGTACTTC. This codes for CSSSSGQGSYF.

The chain carries TRBV25-1 and TRBJ2-5; 11 bases are a match to TRBD1. The CDR3 covers 14 residues. Germline loops: CDR1 MGHDK, CDR2 SYGVNS. DNA for the CDR3: TGTGCTAGACCCGGGACAGGGGGTGGTGAGACCCAGTACTTC. This translates into CARPGTGGGETQYF. Full variable domain (outside the CDR3, taken from reference TRBV25-1 and TRBJ2-5): EADIYQTPRYLVIGTGKKITLECSQTMGHDKMYWYQQDPGMELHLIHYSYGVNSTEKGDLSSESTVSRIRTEHFPLTLESARPSHTSQYLCARPGTGGGETQYFGPGTRLLVL.

This clonotype was detected ten times or more. The chain carries TRBV12-3 or TRBV12-4 and TRBJ1-2, with TRBD1 as a possible D gene (6 bases). CDR3 size: 14 residues. Trimming removed 4 bases at V and 4 bases at J, with 13 bases between. This CDR3 is CASSWRTEIYGYTF. CDR3 bases: TGTGCCAGCAGTTGGCGGACAGAAATCTATGGCTACACCTTC.

This clonotype was detected ten times or more. The chain links TRBV24-1 to TRBJ2-2; no clear D gene. This CDR3 has 12 residues. V shed 3 bases and J shed 7 bases, with 5 bases lying between them. Per germline, CDR1 KGHDR and CDR2 SFDVKD. The CDR3 bases are TGTGCCACCAGTGATAGTTACGGGGAGCTGTTTTTT. Translating gives CATSDSYGELFF.

This clonotype was counted only a few times. The chain employs TRBV19 and TRBJ2-7; D call uncertain. V was cut by 3 bases and J by 2 bases, with 11 bases left in between. The germline V gene has CDR1 LNHDA and CDR2 SQIVND (reference sequence). CDR3 length: 14 amino acids. CDR3 DNA sequence: TGTGCCAGTAGTATTAATGGGGAAACCTACGAGCAGTACTTC. It codes for CASSINGETYEQYF.

Points on this clonotype: The junction does not match germline at one end; this may be a read error. This rearrangement joins TRBV29-1 to TRBJ1-1; 8 nucleotides match TRBD1. The length of the CDR3 is 14 residues. Germline V gives CDR1 SQVTM, CDR2 ANQGSEA. CDR3 bases: TGCTGCGTCGAAGACAGGGGCTCGGGAACTGAAGCTTTCTTT. Its protein product is CCVEDRGSGTEAFF.

J is TRBJ2-2 and V is TRBV3-1, with 7 bases matching TRBD1. V shed 8 bases, J shed 3 bases, and the junction held 9 bases outside the gene matches. CDR1 and CDR2 (germline): LGHDT, YNNKEL (reference sequence). The CDR3 consists of 15 residues. CDR3 residues: CASEGRQGDTGELFF. The CDR3 nucleotides are TGTGCCAGCGAAGGTCGGCAGGGGGACACCGGGGAGCTGTTTTTT.

The chain employs TRBV4-1 and TRBJ2-7; no firm D call. The CDR3 spans 13 residues. Germline values: CDR1 MGHRA, CDR2 YSYEKL. V was cut by 2 bases and J by 2 bases, with 7 bases left in between. The CDR3 loop reads CASSQQQTYEQYF. Written as DNA, the CDR3 is TGCGCCAGCAGCCAACAGCAGACCTACGAGCAGTACTTC.